The rows below give T cell receptor beta chains drawn from one sample of a study of cytomegalovirus exposure and HLA in healthy donors. Repertoires were generated with immunoSEQ multiplex PCR, while TCRdb's copy carries only in-frame clones and drops some. The sample shows nearly 200,000 clones, roughly 77% of them seen only once. Sequencing used PBMCs. Source of these receptors: a male donor in good health and CMV-seropositive. The CDR3 runs from the conserved cysteine through the conserved F or W. Fields, in order: J gene, D gene, clone size, V gene, CDR3 length, CDR3 DNA, CDR3 protein. The D gene is left open where the match is weak. Not every row has a clone size; where given, it reads once, few, many or a size class.

J: TRBJ1-1
D: NA
size: NA
V: TRBV21-1
length: 15
DNA: TGTGCCAGCAGCAAAGCTAGGACAGGGGACACTGAAGCTTTCTTT
CDR3: CASSKARTGDTEAFF

J: TRBJ1-4
D: TRBD1
size: NA
V: TRBV5-1
length: 14
DNA: TGCGCCAGCAGCCCTGACAGGGAGAATGAAAAACTGTTTTTT
CDR3: CASSPDRENEKLFF

J: TRBJ2-3
D: TRBD2
size: NA
V: TRBV9
length: 16
DNA: TGTGCCAGCAGCGTAAGGGAGGGCCATGGCACAGATACGCAGTATTTT
CDR3: CASSVREGHGTDTQYF

J: TRBJ2-7
D: NA
size: few
V: TRBV6-1
length: 13
DNA: TGTGCCAGCAGTGAACATAGCCAGAGGGAGCAGTACTTC
CDR3: CASSEHSQREQYF

J: TRBJ2-5
D: TRBD1
size: NA
V: TRBV18
length: 14
DNA: TGTGCCAGCTCCCTTGGACAGGACCAAGAGACCCAGTACTTC
CDR3: CASSLGQDQETQYF

J: TRBJ1-5
D: NA
size: NA
V: TRBV14
length: 13
DNA: TGTGCCAGCAGCCCACAGGTCAATCAGCCCCAGCATTTT
CDR3: CASSPQVNQPQHF

J: TRBJ2-3
D: TRBD2
size: NA
V: TRBV7-3
length: 14
DNA: TGTGCCAGCAGTTCGACGGGAGGATCAGATACGCAGTATTTT
CDR3: CASSSTGGSDTQYF

J: TRBJ1-5
D: NA
size: few
V: TRBV4-1
length: 15
DNA: TGCGCCAGCAGCCAAGATCTAATAAGCAATCAGCCCCAGCATTTT
CDR3: CASSQDLISNQPQHF

J: TRBJ1-2
D: TRBD1
size: NA
V: TRBV2
length: 13
DNA: TGTGCCAGCAGTCGGACAGGCAACTATGGCTACACCTTC
CDR3: CASSRTGNYGYTF

J: TRBJ1-2
D: TRBD1
size: NA
V: TRBV4-3
length: 13
DNA: TGCGCCAGCAGCCAAACAGGGGGCTATGGCTACACCTTC
CDR3: CASSQTGGYGYTF

J: TRBJ2-2
D: NA
size: NA
V: TRBV6-5
length: 14
DNA: TGTGCCAGCATTATAACCCGGGGATCCGGGGAGCTGTTTTTT
CDR3: CASIITRGSGELFF

J: TRBJ1-2
D: NA
size: NA
V: TRBV5-1
length: 13
DNA: TGCGCCAGCAGCTTGGCAGGGGAGACTGGCTACACCTTC
CDR3: CASSLAGETGYTF

J: TRBJ1-4
D: TRBD1
size: NA
V: TRBV6-5
length: 15
DNA: TGTGCCAGCAGCCGATTTGGACAGGGTAATGAAAAACTGTTTTTT
CDR3: CASSRFGQGNEKLFF

J: TRBJ1-1
D: NA
size: NA
V: TRBV19
length: 13
DNA: TGTGCCAGTAACCCTGACAGCAACACTGAAGCTTTCTTT
CDR3: CASNPDSNTEAFF

J: TRBJ1-1
D: NA
size: once
V: TRBV5-5
length: 14
DNA: TGTGCCAGCAGCTTCCGCAGGGTGAACACTGAAGCTTTCTTT
CDR3: CASSFRRVNTEAFF

J: TRBJ1-2
D: TRBD1
size: NA
V: TRBV11-2
length: 14
DNA: TGTGCCAGCAGGGGGACAGGGGCAAACTATGGCTACACCTTC
CDR3: CASRGTGANYGYTF

J: TRBJ2-5
D: TRBD2
size: once
V: TRBV5-4
length: 17
DNA: TGTGCCGGTCGCGGGGGGACTGGAGTCCCACTGGGAGAGACCCAGTACTTC
CDR3: CAGRGGTGVPLGETQYF

J: TRBJ2-7
D: NA
size: few
V: TRBV7-3
length: 14
DNA: TGTGCCAGCAGCTCCGCAGGGGCGTTTAACGAGCAGTACTTC
CDR3: CASSSAGAFNEQYF

J: TRBJ2-3
D: NA
size: NA
V: TRBV2
length: 11
DNA: TGTGCCAGCAGTGTTATAGATACGCAGTATTTT
CDR3: CASSVIDTQYF

J: TRBJ1-6
D: TRBD1
size: NA
V: TRBV9
length: 16
DNA: TGTGCCAGCAGCGCAGGAGGAGGGGACAGGGAACCACCCCTCCACTTT
CDR3: CASSAGGGDREPPLHF

J: TRBJ2-1
D: TRBD2
size: NA
V: TRBV7-9
length: 14
DNA: TGTGCCAGCAGCCTTACTAGCGGGGGCGATGAGCAGTTCTTC
CDR3: CASSLTSGGDEQFF

J: TRBJ1-1
D: NA
size: NA
V: TRBV7-2
length: 13
DNA: TGTGCCAGCAGCTTTCAGATGAACACTGAAGCTTTCTTT
CDR3: CASSFQMNTEAFF

J: TRBJ2-7
D: NA
size: NA
V: TRBV4-2
length: 17
DNA: TGTGCCAGCAGCCAAGAGGTCCGAGGGGCGGGGCTCTACGAGCAGTACTTC
CDR3: CASSQEVRGAGLYEQYF

J: TRBJ1-1
D: NA
size: NA
V: TRBV19
length: 12
DNA: TGTGCCAGTAGTATCAGGGAGGGCGAAGCTTTCTTT
CDR3: CASSIREGEAFF

J: TRBJ1-5
D: NA
size: NA
V: TRBV4-1
length: 16
DNA: TGCGCCAGCAGCCGGGAGGCCCAGGGTTTCGATCAGCCCCAGCATTTT
CDR3: CASSREAQGFDQPQHF

J: TRBJ2-3
D: NA
size: NA
V: TRBV5-4
length: 14
DNA: TGTGCCAGCAGCTTGTTTGCTAGCCCAGATACGCAGTATTTT
CDR3: CASSLFASPDTQYF